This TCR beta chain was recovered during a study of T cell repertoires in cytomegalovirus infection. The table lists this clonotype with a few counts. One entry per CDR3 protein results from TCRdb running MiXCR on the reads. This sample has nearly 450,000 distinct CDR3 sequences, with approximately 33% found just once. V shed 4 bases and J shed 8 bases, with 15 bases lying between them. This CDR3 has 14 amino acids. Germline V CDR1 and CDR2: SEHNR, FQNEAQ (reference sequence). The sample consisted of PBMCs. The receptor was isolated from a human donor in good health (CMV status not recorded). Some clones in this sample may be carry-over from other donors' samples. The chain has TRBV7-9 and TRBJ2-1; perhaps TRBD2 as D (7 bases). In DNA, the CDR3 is TGTGCCAGCAGCTCGAGGGGGGGGCCTCATGAGCAGTTCTTC. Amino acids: CASSSRGGPHEQFF. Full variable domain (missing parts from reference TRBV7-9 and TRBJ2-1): DTGVSQNPRHKITKRGQNVTFRCDPISEHNRLYWYRQTLGQGPEFLTYFQNEAQLEKSRLLSDRFSAERPKGSFSTLEIQRTEQGDSAMYLCASSSRGGPHEQFFGPGTRLTVL.